These 8 T cell receptor beta chains originate from one sample sequenced in a study of blood T cell repertoires in COVID-19. Only in-frame clones appear in the TCRdb table, and some are missing; sequencing was by immunoSEQ multiplex PCR. The sample holds 55,000 to 60,000 clones; roughly 83% are singletons and the top ten take more than 15%. Specimen: peripheral blood. The receptors originated from a man in his 70s with active COVID-19.

The rearrangement links TRBV18 to TRBJ2-5; D is possibly TRBD2 (5 bases). Per germline, CDR1 KGHSH and CDR2 LQKENI. Between the trimmed V and J ends, which lost 4 bases and 5 bases, there was a span of 8 bases. The CDR3 extends over 12 amino acids. In DNA, the CDR3 is TGTGCCAGCTCACAGCAGCGGGAGACCCAGTACTTC. Its translation: CASSQQRETQYF.

V is TRBV3-1 (or the pseudogene TRBV3-2) and J is TRBJ1-1; D might be TRBD1 (5 bases). The ends were cut back, 1 base at V and 3 bases at J, with 15 bases in the middle. Germline CDR1 is LGHDT and CDR2 is YNNKEL (reference sequence). The CDR3 runs to 16 residues. CDR3 sequence (DNA): TGTGCCAGCAGCCAAGTCCCCTCGGGAGGGGACACTGAAGCTTTCTTT. Encoded protein: CASSQVPSGGDTEAFF.

This chain links TRBV4-3 with TRBJ2-7, with D perhaps TRBD2 (6 bases). In germline, CDR1 is LGHNA, CDR2 YSLEER. V lost 0 bases and J 4 bases, leaving 22 bases between the germline ends. There are 18 residues in the CDR3. The CDR3 sequence: CASSQEGASAFRKYEQYF. CDR3 coding DNA: TGCGCCAGCAGCCAAGAGGGAGCTAGCGCGTTTAGGAAATACGAGCAGTACTTC.

The rearrangement joins TRBV7-3 to TRBJ2-1, with 9 bases aligning to TRBD2. There are 15 residues in the CDR3. Trimming took 5 bases from V and 7 from J; bases not matched to a gene: 9. The V gene's germline CDR1 is SGHTA and CDR2 FQGTGA. The CDR3 loop reads CASSPTSGWGNEQFF. The CDR3 nucleotides are TGTGCCAGCAGCCCAACTAGCGGGTGGGGAAATGAGCAGTTCTTC.

The genes are TRBV30 and TRBJ1-1, with a possible D match to TRBD1 (5 bases). The V and J ends lost 4 bases and 0 bases respectively, with 18 bases between them. The CDR3 runs to 16 residues. CDR1 is GTSNPN, CDR2 SVGIG, per germline (reference sequence). CDR3 protein: CAWNSWGPSMNTEAFF. The CDR3, as DNA: TGTGCCTGGAACTCATGGGGCCCCTCTATGAACACTGAAGCTTTCTTT.

V gene TRBV6-2 or TRBV6-3 combines with J gene TRBJ2-7; D is perhaps TRBD2 (6 bases). The length of the CDR3 is 16 residues. Germline V gene data show CDR1 as MNHEY and CDR2 as SVGEGT. Trimming left V 2 bases short and J 3 bases short, with 17 bases between. The CDR3 DNA is TGTGCCAGCAGTTACCCCGGGCTAGCGAGAGGCTACGAGCAGTACTTC. The encoded protein is CASSYPGLARGYEQYF.

The CDR3 sequence is CAWSDRGLQPQHF. DNA for the CDR3: TGTGCCTGGAGTGACAGGGGGCTTCAGCCCCAGCATTTT. The gene calls are TRBV30 and TRBJ1-5; 9 positions agree with TRBD1. This CDR3 comprises 13 residues. Germline CDR1 reads GTSNPN; CDR2 reads SVGIG (reference sequence). J gave up 6 bases and V 1 base, and 1 base lay outside the gene matches.

The rearrangement uses TRBV19 and TRBJ1-5, with D possibly being TRBD1 (5 bases). Trimming left V 3 bases short and J 2 bases short, with 11 bases between. From germline, CDR1 is LNHDA and CDR2 SQIVND (reference sequence). This CDR3 has 15 amino acids. The CDR3 protein is CASSIGGEGNQPQHF. The CDR3 DNA is TGTGCCAGTAGTATCGGAGGGGAGGGCAATCAGCCCCAGCATTTT.